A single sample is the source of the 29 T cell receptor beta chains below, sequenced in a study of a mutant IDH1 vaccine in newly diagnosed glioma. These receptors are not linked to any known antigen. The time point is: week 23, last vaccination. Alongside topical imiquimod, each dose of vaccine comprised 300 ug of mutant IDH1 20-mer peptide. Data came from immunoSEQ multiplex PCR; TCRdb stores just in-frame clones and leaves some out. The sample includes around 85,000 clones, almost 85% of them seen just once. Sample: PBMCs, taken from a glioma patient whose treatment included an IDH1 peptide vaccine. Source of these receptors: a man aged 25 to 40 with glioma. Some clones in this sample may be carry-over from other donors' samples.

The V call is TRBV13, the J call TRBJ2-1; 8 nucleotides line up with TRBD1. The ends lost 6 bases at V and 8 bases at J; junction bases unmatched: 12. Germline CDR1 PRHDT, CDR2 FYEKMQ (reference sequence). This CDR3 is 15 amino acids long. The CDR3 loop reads CASSYLGTGNHEQFF. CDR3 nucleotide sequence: TGTGCCAGCAGTTACCTCGGGACAGGAAACCATGAGCAGTTCTTC.

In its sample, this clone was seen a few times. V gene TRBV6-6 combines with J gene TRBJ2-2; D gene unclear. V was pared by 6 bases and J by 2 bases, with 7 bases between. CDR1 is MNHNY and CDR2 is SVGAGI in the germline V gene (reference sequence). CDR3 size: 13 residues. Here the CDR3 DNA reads TGTGCCAGCAGCCGAGCAAACACCGGGGAGCTGTTTTTT. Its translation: CASSRANTGELFF.

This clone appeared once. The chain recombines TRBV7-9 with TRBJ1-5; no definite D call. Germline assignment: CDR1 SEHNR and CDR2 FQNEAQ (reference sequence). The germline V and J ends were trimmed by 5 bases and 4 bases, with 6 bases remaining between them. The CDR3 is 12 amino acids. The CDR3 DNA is TGTGCCAGCAGCGATAGAAATCAGCCCCAGCATTTT. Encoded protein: CASSDRNQPQHF.

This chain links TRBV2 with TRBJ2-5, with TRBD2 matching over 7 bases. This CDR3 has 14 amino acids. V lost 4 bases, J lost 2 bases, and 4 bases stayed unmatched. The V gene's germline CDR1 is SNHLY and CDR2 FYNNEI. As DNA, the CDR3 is TGTGCCAGCAGTGGTCGAGCGGGACAAGAGACCCAGTACTTC. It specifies CASSGRAGQETQYF.

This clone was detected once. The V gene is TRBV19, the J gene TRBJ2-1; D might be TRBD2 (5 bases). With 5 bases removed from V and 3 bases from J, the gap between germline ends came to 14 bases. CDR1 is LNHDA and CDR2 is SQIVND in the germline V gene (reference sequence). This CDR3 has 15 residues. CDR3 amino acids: CASSWTSGDYNEQFF. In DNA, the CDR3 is TGTGCCAGTAGTTGGACCAGCGGAGACTACAATGAGCAGTTCTTC.

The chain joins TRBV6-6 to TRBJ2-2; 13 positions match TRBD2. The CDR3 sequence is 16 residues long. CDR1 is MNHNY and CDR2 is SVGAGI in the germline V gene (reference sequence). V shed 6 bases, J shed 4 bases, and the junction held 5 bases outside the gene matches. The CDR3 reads CASSLLAGGSTGELFF. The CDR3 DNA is TGTGCCAGCAGCCTACTAGCGGGGGGGAGCACCGGGGAGCTGTTTTTT.

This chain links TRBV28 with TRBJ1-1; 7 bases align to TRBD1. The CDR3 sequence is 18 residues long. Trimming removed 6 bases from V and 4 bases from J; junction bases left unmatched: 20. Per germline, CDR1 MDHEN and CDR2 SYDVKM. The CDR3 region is CASSPLRTGVVRGTEAFF. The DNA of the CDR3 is TGTGCCAGCAGCCCCTTAAGGACAGGAGTAGTAAGAGGCACTGAAGCTTTCTTT.

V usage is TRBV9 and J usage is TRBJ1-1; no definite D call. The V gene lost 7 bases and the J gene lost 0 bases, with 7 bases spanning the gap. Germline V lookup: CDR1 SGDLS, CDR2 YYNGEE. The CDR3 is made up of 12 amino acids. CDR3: CASQRVNTEAFF. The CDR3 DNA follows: TGTGCCAGCCAAAGGGTGAACACTGAAGCTTTCTTT.

In nucleotides, the CDR3 is TGTGCCTGGAGTGTGGGGACTAGCTCCTACAATGAGCAGTTCTTC. As protein: CAWSVGTSSYNEQFF. The V and J genes are TRBV30 and TRBJ2-1; 8 bases fit TRBD2. The CDR3 length is 15 residues. V lost 0 bases and J lost 0; bases outside the gene matches: 1. The germline gives CDR1 GTSNPN, CDR2 SVGIG (reference sequence).

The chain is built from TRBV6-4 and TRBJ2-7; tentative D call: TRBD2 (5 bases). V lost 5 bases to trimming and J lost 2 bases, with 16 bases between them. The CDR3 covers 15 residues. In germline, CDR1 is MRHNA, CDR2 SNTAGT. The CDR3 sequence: CASSRRGRETYEQYF. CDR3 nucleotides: TGTGCCAGCAGTCGCCGGGGTCGAGAGACCTACGAGCAGTACTTC.

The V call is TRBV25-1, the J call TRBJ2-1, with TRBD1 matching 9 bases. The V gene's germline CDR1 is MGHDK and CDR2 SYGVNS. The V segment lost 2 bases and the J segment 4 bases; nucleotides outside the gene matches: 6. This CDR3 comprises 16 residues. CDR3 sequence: CASSEAGTGRYNEQFF. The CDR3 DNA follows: TGTGCCAGCAGTGAAGCCGGGACAGGGAGGTACAATGAGCAGTTCTTC.

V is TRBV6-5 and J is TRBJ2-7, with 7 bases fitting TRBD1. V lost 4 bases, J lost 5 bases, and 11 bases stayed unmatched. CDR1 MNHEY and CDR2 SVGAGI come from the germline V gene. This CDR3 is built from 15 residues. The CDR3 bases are TGTGCCAGCAGTTTGTTTCAGGGGGTATCCCACGAGCAGTACTTC. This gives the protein CASSLFQGVSHEQYF.

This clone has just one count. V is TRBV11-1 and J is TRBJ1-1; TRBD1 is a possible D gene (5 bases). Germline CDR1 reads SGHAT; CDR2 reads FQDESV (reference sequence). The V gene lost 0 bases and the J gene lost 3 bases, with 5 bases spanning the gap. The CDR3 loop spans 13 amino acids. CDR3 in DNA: TGTGCCAGCAGCTTAGCAGGGGACACTGAAGCTTTCTTT. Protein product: CASSLAGDTEAFF. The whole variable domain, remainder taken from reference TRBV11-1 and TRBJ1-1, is EAEVAQSPRYKITEKSQAVAFWCDPISGHATLYWYRQILGQGPELLVQFQDESVVDDSQLPKDRFSAERLKGVDSTLKIQPAELGDSAMYLCASSLAGDTEAFFGQGTRLTVV.

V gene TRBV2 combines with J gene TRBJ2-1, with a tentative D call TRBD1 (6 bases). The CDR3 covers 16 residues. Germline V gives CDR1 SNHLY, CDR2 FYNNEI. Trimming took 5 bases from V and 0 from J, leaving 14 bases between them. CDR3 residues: CASSLRGPSSYNEQFF. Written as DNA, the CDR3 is TGTGCCAGCAGTCTCAGGGGCCCAAGCTCCTACAATGAGCAGTTCTTC.

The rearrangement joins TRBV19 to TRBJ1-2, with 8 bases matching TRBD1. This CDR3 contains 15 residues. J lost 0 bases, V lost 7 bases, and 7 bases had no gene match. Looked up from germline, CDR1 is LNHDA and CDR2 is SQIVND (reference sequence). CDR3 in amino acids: CASTPRDRPNYGYTF. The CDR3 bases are TGTGCCAGTACCCCCCGGGACAGGCCTAACTATGGCTACACCTTC.

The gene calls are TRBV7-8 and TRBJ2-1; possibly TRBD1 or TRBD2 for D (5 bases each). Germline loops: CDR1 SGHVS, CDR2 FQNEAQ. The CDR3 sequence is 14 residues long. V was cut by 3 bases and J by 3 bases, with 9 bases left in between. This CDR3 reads CASSFGDRYNEQFF. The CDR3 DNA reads TGTGCCAGCAGCTTTGGGGACCGCTACAATGAGCAGTTCTTC.

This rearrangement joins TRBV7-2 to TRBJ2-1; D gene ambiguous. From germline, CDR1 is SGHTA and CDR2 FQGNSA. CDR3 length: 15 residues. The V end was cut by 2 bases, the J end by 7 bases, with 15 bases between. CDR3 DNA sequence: TGTGCCAGCAGCTTATTGGGCCTAGGTAGAAATGAGCAGTTCTTC. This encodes CASSLLGLGRNEQFF.

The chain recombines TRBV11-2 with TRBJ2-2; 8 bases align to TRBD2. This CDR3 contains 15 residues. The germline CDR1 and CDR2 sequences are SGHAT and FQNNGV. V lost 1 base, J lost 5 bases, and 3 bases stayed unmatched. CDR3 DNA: TGTGCCAGCAGCTTAGTGGGCGGGGGGACCGGGGAGCTGTTTTTT. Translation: CASSLVGGGTGELFF.

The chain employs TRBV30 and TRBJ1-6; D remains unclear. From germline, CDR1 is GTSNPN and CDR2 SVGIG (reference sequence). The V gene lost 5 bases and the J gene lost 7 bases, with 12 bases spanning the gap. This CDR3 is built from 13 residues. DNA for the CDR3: TGTGCCTGGGGACCGGGAAACAATTCACCCCTCCACTTT. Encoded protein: CAWGPGNNSPLHF.

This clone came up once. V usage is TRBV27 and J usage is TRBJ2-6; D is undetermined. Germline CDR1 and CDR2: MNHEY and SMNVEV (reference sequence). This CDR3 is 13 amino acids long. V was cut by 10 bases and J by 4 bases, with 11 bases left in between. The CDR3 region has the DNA TGTGCCACACGCGCGACGGGGGCCAACGTCCTGACTTTC. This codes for CATRATGANVLTF.

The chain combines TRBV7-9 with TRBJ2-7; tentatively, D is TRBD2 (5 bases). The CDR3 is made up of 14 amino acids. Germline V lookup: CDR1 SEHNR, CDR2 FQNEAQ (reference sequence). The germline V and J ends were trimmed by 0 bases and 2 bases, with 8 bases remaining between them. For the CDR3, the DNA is TGTGCCAGCAGCTTAGCGACTATGACCTACGAGCAGTACTTC. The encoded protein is CASSLATMTYEQYF.

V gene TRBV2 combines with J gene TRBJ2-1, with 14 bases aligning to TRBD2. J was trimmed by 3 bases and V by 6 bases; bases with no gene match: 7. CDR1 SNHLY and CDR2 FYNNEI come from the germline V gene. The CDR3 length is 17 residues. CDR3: CASRAGLAGGDYNEQFF. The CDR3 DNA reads TGTGCCAGCAGGGCCGGACTAGCGGGAGGAGACTACAATGAGCAGTTCTTC.

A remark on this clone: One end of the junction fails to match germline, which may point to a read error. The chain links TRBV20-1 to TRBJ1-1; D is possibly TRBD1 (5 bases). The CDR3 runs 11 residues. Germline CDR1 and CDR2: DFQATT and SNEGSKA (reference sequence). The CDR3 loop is CSAELPGLQSF. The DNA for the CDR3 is TGCAGTGCTGAGCTCCCGGGACTCCAAAGCTTT.

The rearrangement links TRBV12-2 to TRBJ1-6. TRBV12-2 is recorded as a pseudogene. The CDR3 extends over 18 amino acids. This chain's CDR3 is CASRLLPGARDINSPLHF. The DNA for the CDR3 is TGTGCAAGTCGCTTACTCCCAGGGGCGCGGGACATTAATTCACCCCTCCACTTT.

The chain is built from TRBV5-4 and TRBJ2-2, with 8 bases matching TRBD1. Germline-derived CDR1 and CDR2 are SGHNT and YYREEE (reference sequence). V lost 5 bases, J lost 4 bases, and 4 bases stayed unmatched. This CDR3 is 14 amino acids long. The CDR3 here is CASRPDRATGELFF. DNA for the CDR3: TGTGCCAGCAGACCGGACAGGGCCACCGGGGAGCTGTTTTTT.

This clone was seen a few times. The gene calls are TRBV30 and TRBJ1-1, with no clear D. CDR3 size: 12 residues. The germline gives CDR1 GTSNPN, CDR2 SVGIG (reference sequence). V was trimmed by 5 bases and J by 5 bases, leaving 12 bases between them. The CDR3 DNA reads TGTGCCTGGGGAGGTGGAGGGACTGAAGCTTTCTTT. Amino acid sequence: CAWGGGGTEAFF. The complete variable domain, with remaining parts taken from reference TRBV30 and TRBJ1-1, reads SQTIHQWPATLVQPVGSPLSLECTVEGTSNPNLYWYRQAAGRGLQLLFYSVGIGQISSEVPQNLSASRPQDRQFILSSKKLLLSDSGFYLCAWGGGGTEAFFGQGTRLTVV.

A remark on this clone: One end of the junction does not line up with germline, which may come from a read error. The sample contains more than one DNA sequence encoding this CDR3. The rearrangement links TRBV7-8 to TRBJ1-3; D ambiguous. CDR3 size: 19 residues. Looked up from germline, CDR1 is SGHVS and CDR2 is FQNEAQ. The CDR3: CASSLEAVPFGRSGNTIYF. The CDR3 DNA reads TGTGCCAGCAGCTTAGAAGCAGTGCCCTTCGGGAGGTCTGGGAACACCATATATTTT.

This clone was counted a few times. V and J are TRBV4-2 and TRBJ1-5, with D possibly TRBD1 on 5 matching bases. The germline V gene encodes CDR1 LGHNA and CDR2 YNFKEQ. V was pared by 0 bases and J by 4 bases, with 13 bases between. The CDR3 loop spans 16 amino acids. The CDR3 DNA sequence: TGTGCCAGCAGCCAAGAAAGGGGTCTAATAAATCAGCCCCAGCATTTT. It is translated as CASSQERGLINQPQHF.

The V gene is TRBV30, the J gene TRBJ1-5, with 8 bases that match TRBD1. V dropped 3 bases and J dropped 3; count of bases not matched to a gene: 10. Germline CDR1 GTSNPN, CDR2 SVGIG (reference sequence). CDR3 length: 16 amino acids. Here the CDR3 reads CAWSDRQGLNNQPQHF. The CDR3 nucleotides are TGTGCCTGGAGCGACCGACAGGGGCTGAACAATCAGCCCCAGCATTTT.